The 3 T cell receptor gamma chains presented below share a single source sample, sequenced in a study of gammadelta T cells in human blood. TCRdb fed the RT-PCR reads into CATT to redo clone calling. This sample carries roughly 210 gamma-chain clones, roughly 10% of them seen once, and the ten largest clones take approximately 24%. Sequences were obtained from non-Vgamma9Vdelta2 gamma-delta T cells from infant blood. Receptors originate from a human donor.

This clone is labeled as large (0.1 to 1%). The genes are TRGV8 and TRGJ1 or TRGJ2. The CDR3 is 13 residues long. CDR1 is VENAVY and CDR2 is YDSYNSRV in the germline V gene. The junction had 4 bases not matched to a gene; V was cut back by 1 base and J by 4 bases. The CDR3 bases are TGTGCCACCTGGGATAGACAGTATTATAAGAAACTCTTT. Translated: CATWDRQYYKKLF.

Concerning this clone itself: Only one base separates this from a far larger clonotype, so it likely reflects a read error. The J gene is TRGJ1 or TRGJ2, the V gene TRGV2. Germline V CDR1 and CDR2: EGSNGY, YDSYNSKV. The trim removed 1 base at V and 8 bases at J, leaving 5 bases unmatched. This CDR3 has 12 residues. CDR3 region: CATWDGAHKKLF. CDR3 DNA sequence: TGTGCCACCTGGGACGGTGCACATAAGAAACTCTTT.

Concerning this clone: It differs at one base from a far larger clone, so likely a read error. Distinct nucleotide sequences in the sample also encode this CDR3. The V call is TRGV8, the J call TRGJ1 or TRGJ2. This CDR3 has 13 residues. CDR1 is VENAVY and CDR2 is YDSYNSRV in the germline V gene. The CDR3 protein is CATWDYNYYKKLF. The CDR3 region has the DNA TGTGCCACATGGGATTACAATTATTATAAGAAACTCTTT.